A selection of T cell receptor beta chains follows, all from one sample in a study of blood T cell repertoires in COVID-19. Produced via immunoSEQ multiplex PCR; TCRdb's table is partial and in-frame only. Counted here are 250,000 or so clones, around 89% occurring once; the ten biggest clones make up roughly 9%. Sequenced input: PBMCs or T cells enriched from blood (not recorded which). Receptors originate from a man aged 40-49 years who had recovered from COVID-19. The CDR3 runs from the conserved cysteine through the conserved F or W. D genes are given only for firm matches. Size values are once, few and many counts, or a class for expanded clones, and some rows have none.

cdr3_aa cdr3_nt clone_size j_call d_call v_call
CASSLGTGNYGYTF TGTGCCAGCAGCTTGGGAACAGGGAACTATGGCTACACCTTC - TRBJ1-2 - TRBV11-2
CASSSLTGFNGYTF TGTGCCAGCAGCTCTTTAACAGGGTTCAATGGCTACACCTTC - TRBJ1-2 - TRBV7-8
CASSRQALAEAFF TGTGCCAGCTCACGGCAGGCCCTGGCTGAAGCTTTCTTT - TRBJ1-1 - TRBV18
CASNTQAGARTQYF TGTGCCAGTAACACCCAAGCGGGGGCTCGGACCCAGTACTTC - TRBJ2-5 TRBD2 TRBV19
CASSPSGGPGNEQFF TGTGCCAGCAGCCCGAGCGGGGGCCCCGGCAATGAGCAGTTCTTC - TRBJ2-1 TRBD2 TRBV7-2
CASSQDLRQLNYGYTF TGCGCCAGCAGCCAAGATCTGAGACAGCTTAACTATGGCTACACCTTC - TRBJ1-2 - TRBV4-3
CASSYYESGGANTGELFF TGTGCCAGCAGTTACTATGAGAGCGGGGGGGCAAACACCGGGGAGCTGTTTTTT - TRBJ2-2 TRBD2 TRBV6-2/TRBV6-3
CASSGAGTAAGNTIYF TGTGCCAGCAGTGGGGCGGGGACAGCCGCTGGAAACACCATATATTTT - TRBJ1-3 TRBD1 TRBV25-1
CASSLNLGPQETQYF TGCGCCAGCAGCTTGAACCTGGGCCCTCAAGAGACCCAGTACTTC - TRBJ2-5 - TRBV5-1
CASSAGTGASAQHF TGTGCCAGCAGCGCCGGGACAGGGGCCTCGGCCCAGCATTTT - TRBJ1-5 TRBD1 TRBV11-3
CASSLVLSGGAGEHVF TGTGCCAGCAGCTTGGTCCTTAGCGGGGGGGCCGGTGAGCACGTTTTT - TRBJ2-3 TRBD2 TRBV5-6
CASSPGSGNTIYF TGTGCCAGCAGCCCCGGCTCTGGAAACACCATATATTTT once TRBJ1-3 - TRBV9
CAISESLRTENQPQHF TGTGCCATCAGTGAGTCGCTCAGAACAGAGAATCAGCCCCAGCATTTT - TRBJ1-5 - TRBV10-3
CASSPPTDRLNEQFF TGTGCCAGCAGCCCTCCCACGGACAGGCTCAATGAGCAGTTCTTC - TRBJ2-1 TRBD1 TRBV28
CASSATEFRGAFGYGYTF TGTGCCAGCAGCGCGACAGAATTTCGGGGGGCGTTTGGCTATGGCTACACCTTC - TRBJ1-2 - TRBV9
CASRTDPSGVSQPQHF TGCGCCAGCAGGACCGACCCAAGCGGAGTAAGTCAGCCCCAGCATTTT once TRBJ1-5 - TRBV4-1
CASSSGQARSRYEQYF TGTGCCAGCAGCTCCGGACAGGCTAGATCTAGGTACGAGCAGTACTTC - TRBJ2-7 TRBD1 TRBV5-4
CAIRSGAVNTEAFF TGTGCCATCAGGAGCGGGGCGGTGAACACTGAAGCTTTCTTT - TRBJ1-1 - TRBV10-3
CASSPLARGPEAFF TGTGCCAGCTCACCACTCGCGCGGGGCCCTGAAGCTTTCTTT - TRBJ1-1 - TRBV18
CASSYSSLAGVNNEQFF TGTGCCAGCAGTTACTCTAGCCTAGCGGGGGTTAACAATGAGCAGTTCTTC - TRBJ2-1 TRBD2 TRBV6-2/TRBV6-3
CASILAERADTQYF TGTGCCAGCATACTAGCGGAGAGAGCAGATACGCAGTATTTT - TRBJ2-3 TRBD2 TRBV6-6
CASSYSKSSGANVLTF TGTGCCAGCAGCTATAGCAAGAGCTCTGGGGCCAACGTCCTGACTTTC - TRBJ2-6 - TRBV7-6
CASSAGTSGGSDTQYF TGTGCCAGCAGCGCCGGGACTAGCGGGGGATCAGATACGCAGTATTTT - TRBJ2-3 TRBD2 TRBV7-3
CASSPASGMAPLHF TGTGCCAGCAGCCCGGCCTCAGGGATGGCACCCCTCCACTTT - TRBJ1-6 - TRBV7-9
CASSLDTATNEKLFF TGCGCCAGCAGCTTGGACACAGCAACTAATGAAAAACTGTTTTTT - TRBJ1-4 - TRBV5-1
CASSYSSSVSDEQFF TGTGCCAGCAGTTACTCGAGTTCGGTATCGGATGAGCAGTTCTTC - TRBJ2-1 - TRBV6-2/TRBV6-3
CASSRLSSSYNEQFF TGTGCCAGTAGTAGGTTGTCTAGCTCCTACAATGAGCAGTTCTTC - TRBJ2-1 - TRBV19
CASSVSFSGPNTGELFF TGTGCCAGCAGCGTGTCTTTCAGCGGTCCGAACACCGGGGAGCTGTTTTTT - TRBJ2-2 - TRBV9
CASSVRAGNQPQHF TGTGCCAGCTCAGTCAGGGCGGGAAATCAGCCCCAGCATTTT - TRBJ1-5 - TRBV18
CASSSTGTGPKYGYTF TGTGCCAGCAGCTCGACCGGGACAGGGCCAAAATATGGCTACACCTTC once TRBJ1-2 TRBD1 TRBV11-3
CASSWTSGANTGELFF TGCGCCAGCAGCTGGACTAGCGGGGCCAACACCGGGGAGCTGTTTTTT - TRBJ2-2 TRBD2 TRBV5-1
CASSISKYGTAKAFF TGTGCCAGTAGTATTTCAAAATATGGGACAGCTAAAGCTTTCTTT - TRBJ1-1 TRBD1 TRBV19
CASSPQGILQHYGYTF TGTGCCAGCTCCCCCCAGGGGATCTTGCAGCACTATGGCTACACCTTC - TRBJ1-2 - TRBV18
CASSLRSDSEAFF TGCGCCAGCAGCTTAAGATCGGACAGTGAAGCTTTCTTT - TRBJ1-1 - TRBV5-1
CASSLDSLLAKNIQYF TGTGCCAGCAGCTTGGACAGTCTACTAGCCAAAAACATTCAGTACTTC - TRBJ2-4 - TRBV7-9
CASSRVIGANVLTF TGTGCCAGCAGTCGGGTCATCGGGGCCAACGTCCTGACTTTC - TRBJ2-6 - TRBV11-3
CASTRGVSGNTIYF TGTGCCAGCACCAGGGGGGTTTCTGGAAACACCATATATTTT - TRBJ1-3 TRBD1 TRBV7-9
CASSRLNEQFF TGTGCCAGCAGTCGACTCAATGAGCAGTTCTTC - TRBJ2-1 - TRBV2
CASSSTDTVTEAFF TGCGCCAGCAGCTCTACCGACACAGTCACTGAAGCTTTCTTT few TRBJ1-1 - TRBV5-1
CASSDRAKGNTIYF TGTGCCAGTAGCGACAGGGCGAAGGGAAACACCATATATTTT - TRBJ1-3 TRBD1 TRBV19
CASRKYAGGQETQYF TGTGCCAGCAGAAAATACGCGGGGGGGCAAGAGACCCAGTACTTC few TRBJ2-5 TRBD2 TRBV6-5
CASSSSATGTGIPYEQYF TGTGCCAGCAGCTCCTCAGCTACTGGGACAGGGATTCCCTACGAGCAGTACTTC - TRBJ2-7 TRBD1 TRBV7-9
CASTRQTDTGELFF TGCGCCAGCACTCGACAGACCGACACCGGGGAGCTGTTTTTT - TRBJ2-2 - TRBV4-1
CASSRDIGTDDNSPLHF TGTGCCAGCAGTCGTGACATTGGGACAGACGATAATTCACCCCTCCACTTT once TRBJ1-6 TRBD1 TRBV6-2/TRBV6-3
CASSPPSVSTDTQYF TGTGCCAGCTCACCACCTTCAGTTTCGACAGATACGCAGTATTTT once TRBJ2-3 - TRBV18
CASSLGTVLETQYF TGCGCCAGCAGCTTGGGGACTGTTTTGGAGACCCAGTACTTC - TRBJ2-5 - TRBV5-1
CAISESQGLVYEQYF TGTGCCATCAGTGAGTCGCAGGGACTAGTGTACGAGCAGTACTTC - TRBJ2-7 TRBD2 TRBV10-3
CASSIDGSGQGSEQYF TGTGCCAGTAGTATAGATGGTTCGGGACAGGGGAGCGAGCAGTACTTC - TRBJ2-7 TRBD1 TRBV19
CASSIAGTSYEQYF TGTGCCAGTAGCATAGCAGGGACTTCCTACGAGCAGTACTTC - TRBJ2-7 - TRBV19
CASSIGTESNQPQHF TGTGCCAGTAGTATCGGGACAGAGAGCAATCAGCCCCAGCATTTT - TRBJ1-5 TRBD1 TRBV19
CASSFLAGGPVDTQYF TGTGCCAGCAGCTTCCTAGCGGGGGGGCCGGTAGATACGCAGTATTTT once TRBJ2-3 TRBD2 TRBV5-4
CASVQEPSTDTQYF TGTGCCAGCGTGCAGGAACCAAGCACAGATACGCAGTATTTT - TRBJ2-3 - TRBV2
CASSFSSGGAYNEQFF TGTGCCAGCAGCTTCTCTAGCGGGGGGGCCTACAATGAGCAGTTCTTC - TRBJ2-1 TRBD2 TRBV13
CASSEAPGDSTEAFF TGTGCCAGCAGTGAAGCCCCAGGGGACAGCACTGAAGCTTTCTTT few TRBJ1-1 TRBD1 TRBV6-1
CASSDRMDRGRQETQYF TGTGCCAGCTCTGATCGCATGGACAGGGGAAGACAAGAGACCCAGTACTTC - TRBJ2-5 TRBD1 TRBV11-2